This paragraph covers one TCR beta chain sequence. What it binds is unknown. The PCR used 60 Vbeta and 13 Jbeta primers. Clones were read by immunoSEQ multiplex PCR, and TCRdb kept only the in-frame ones, dropping some. The table shows under 100,000 clones, with about 80% occurring only once. CDR1 SEHNR and CDR2 FQNEAQ come from the germline V gene (reference sequence). This CDR3 comprises 14 residues. The data are from a study of cytomegalovirus exposure and HLA in healthy donors. Findings and limits, study-wide: In an earlier analysis, most TCR beta V segments were productive about 87% or about 30% of the time. Near-uniform donor sequencing depth was presumed by presence/absence analyses. Reportedly, diagnosis of cytomegalovirus status by the classifier showed high specificity and sensitivity.

The sequenced sample consisted of PBMCs. This sequence joins TRBV7-9 and TRBJ2-5; D uncertain. Judging by the DNA end, TRBJ2-7 fits better; the J call may be wrong. The receptor comes from a man aged 45 to 65 in good health and CMV-seronegative. As DNA, the CDR3 is TGTGCCAGCAGCCCCCGAGAATCCTCCTACGAGCAGTACTTC. Amino acids: CASSPRESSYEQYF.